The rows below give T cell receptor beta chains drawn from one sample of a study of cytomegalovirus exposure and HLA in healthy donors. Profiled with immunoSEQ multiplex PCR; TCRdb holds only in-frame clones, not every one. Of 90,000 to 100,000 clones listed, around two thirds were seen once; the top ten hold under 5%. The sample comprised PBMCs. The source of these receptors is a man aged 25 to 45 in good health and CMV-seronegative. The CDR3 runs from the conserved cysteine through the conserved F or W. The D gene is left open where the match is weak. Clone size, where shown, is once, few, many, or a class for clones that have expanded.

V	size	J	D	DNA	CDR3
TRBV5-4	.	TRBJ2-7	.	TGTGCCAGCAGCTTCCATTACAGGGTCTACGAGCAGTACTTC	CASSFHYRVYEQYF
TRBV7-2	few	TRBJ2-7	.	TGTGCCATCAACGTGCTTATGGGGACTTTCTACGAGCAGTACTTC	CAINVLMGTFYEQYF
TRBV6-4	medium-sized	TRBJ2-3	TRBD2	TGTGCCAGCAGTGAAGGGACTAGCGGGGCCACAGATACGCAGTATTTT	CASSEGTSGATDTQYF
TRBV29-1	.	TRBJ1-5	.	TGCAGCGCCACTATGCGGGGGGGCCGTAGCAATCAGCCCCAGCATTTT	CSATMRGGRSNQPQHF
TRBV28	.	TRBJ1-2	.	TGTGCCAGCAGACCCCCAGGAGGAGGCTACACCTTC	CASRPPGGGYTF
TRBV27	few	TRBJ2-7	.	TGTGCCAGCAGTTTAATCCAGGGCGAGCAGTACTTC	CASSLIQGEQYF
TRBV9	.	TRBJ2-1	.	TGTGCCAGCAGCGTAGGGGCCAACAATGAGCAGTTCTTC	CASSVGANNEQFF
TRBV28	few	TRBJ2-1	.	TGTGCCAGCAGTTTATTCGCGGGCGGTGGGTCCTACAATGAGCAGTTCTTC	CASSLFAGGGSYNEQFF
TRBV19	.	TRBJ1-1	TRBD1	TGTGCCAGTAGCCGGGACAGGGACACTGAAGCTTTCTTT	CASSRDRDTEAFF
TRBV15	.	TRBJ2-1	.	TGTGCCACCAGCAGAGATAAGGGGCTATACAATGAGCAGTTCTTC	CATSRDKGLYNEQFF
TRBV6-1	.	TRBJ2-4	TRBD1	TGTGCCAGCAGTTTGGGACAGTCCAAAAACATTCAGTACTTC	CASSLGQSKNIQYF
TRBV28	.	TRBJ1-5	TRBD1	TGTGCCAGCAGTCAAGGAACAGGGGGCGTGGGCAATCAGCCCCAGCATTTT	CASSQGTGGVGNQPQHF
TRBV19	.	TRBJ1-2	.	TGTGCCAGTAGTATAGGACAGAGTAACTATGGCTACACCTTC	CASSIGQSNYGYTF
TRBV27	.	TRBJ1-6	.	TGTGCCAGCAGTTTTAGAGGGACTCTCAATAATTCACCCCTCCACTTT	CASSFRGTLNNSPLHF
TRBV7-9	once	TRBJ1-5	.	TGTTCCAGCAGCTCCAGGGATGGCAATCAGCCCCAGCATTTT	CSSSSRDGNQPQHF
TRBV27	few	TRBJ2-1	TRBD2	TGTGCCAGCAAAGAGCCTAGCGGGAGTGTTGAGCAGTTCTTC	CASKEPSGSVEQFF
TRBV2	once	TRBJ1-2	.	TGTGCCAGCAGTGGGGAGGTAGACGGCTACACCTTC	CASSGEVDGYTF
TRBV7-8	.	TRBJ1-1	.	TGTGCCAGCAGCACCACAGTATCCACTGAAGCTTTCTTT	CASSTTVSTEAFF
TRBV29-1	.	TRBJ2-5	.	TGCAGCGTCGGCGTAGCGCCTGAGACCCAGTACTTC	CSVGVAPETQYF
TRBV11-2	.	TRBJ2-3	TRBD2	TGTGCCAGCAGCTTCCCTTTCGGGAGGGCCGAAGATACGCAGTATTTT	CASSFPFGRAEDTQYF
TRBV2	.	TRBJ1-3	.	TGTGCCAGCAACTCACAGGGCATAGGAAACACCATATATTTT	CASNSQGIGNTIYF
TRBV6-5	few	TRBJ2-1	.	TGTGCCAGCAGTTACAATCTCGGTAGTCCGCAGTTCTTC	CASSYNLGSPQFF
TRBV9	few	TRBJ2-3	.	TGTGCCAGCAGCTCATATGGGTTGGCGGCTAGCACAGATACGCAGTATTTT	CASSSYGLAASTDTQYF
TRBV30	.	TRBJ2-2	.	TGTGCCTGGCGACAGGAGCTCAGGGAGCTGTTTTTT	CAWRQELRELFF
TRBV5-4	.	TRBJ2-7	TRBD1	TGTGCCAGCAGCCCGACCCCCGGGACAGGGAAAGGGGAGCAGTACTTC	CASSPTPGTGKGEQYF
TRBV7-9	.	TRBJ2-5	TRBD1	TGTGCCAGCAGTCCTTCCAGGGGGCTACAAGAGACCCAGTACTTC	CASSPSRGLQETQYF
TRBV2	.	TRBJ2-2	TRBD1	TGTGCCAGCAAAGACAGGGGTCTCCTTAACACCGGGGAGCTGTTTTTT	CASKDRGLLNTGELFF
TRBV5-6	.	TRBJ2-1	TRBD2	TGTGCCAGCAGCCCATCCCGGGACTACTTTAGGGGCTCCTACAATGAGCAGTTCTTC	CASSPSRDYFRGSYNEQFF
TRBV21-1	.	TRBJ2-1	.	TGTGCCAGCAGCAAATTACCGACAGGATTGTCCTACAATGAGCAGTTCTTC	CASSKLPTGLSYNEQFF
TRBV4-2	.	TRBJ1-1	TRBD1	TGTGCCAGCAGCCAAGCAGGGACAGTGAACACTGAAGCTTTCTTT	CASSQAGTVNTEAFF
TRBV6-4	.	TRBJ1-1	TRBD1	TGTGCCAGCAGTGACTCTCGGGCCGGGACAGGGGAAGCTTTCTTT	CASSDSRAGTGEAFF
TRBV5-4	.	TRBJ2-1	TRBD2	TGTGCCAGCAGCTTAAAGCGGGAGCTAGAGAATGAGCAGTTCTTC	CASSLKRELENEQFF
TRBV11-2	.	TRBJ2-7	TRBD2	TGTGCCAGCAGCCAAACTAGCGGAGGGGCCTACGAGCAGTACTTC	CASSQTSGGAYEQYF
TRBV11-3	few	TRBJ1-1	.	TGTGCCAGCAGCTTAGATCGCGGAGACGAAGCTTTCTTT	CASSLDRGDEAFF
TRBV2	.	TRBJ2-7	TRBD1	TGTGCCAGCAAGCTCGGGACAGGAATCGCCTACGAGCAGTACTTC	CASKLGTGIAYEQYF
TRBV6-4	.	TRBJ2-3	TRBD2	TGTGCCAGCAGTGACGGTAGCGGGGGGACCACAGATACGCAGTATTTT	CASSDGSGGTTDTQYF
TRBV5-4	.	TRBJ2-1	TRBD2	TGTGCCAGCAGCTTGCGGGGACTAGCTGATGAGCAGTTCTTC	CASSLRGLADEQFF
TRBV7-2	.	TRBJ2-4	TRBD1	TGTGCCAGCAGCTCGGACAGGGCGCTAGCCAAAAACATTCAGTACTTC	CASSSDRALAKNIQYF
TRBV2	.	TRBJ1-2	.	TGTGCCAGCAGTGTTTCGTATGGCTACACCTTC	CASSVSYGYTF
TRBV10-3	.	TRBJ1-3	.	TGTGCCATCAGTGAGGCCAACACCTCTGGAAACACCATATATTTT	CAISEANTSGNTIYF
TRBV7-6	.	TRBJ1-2	TRBD1	TGTGCCAGCAGCTTAGCTCCGTACGGACAGGCCTCGGGGGGCTACACCTTC	CASSLAPYGQASGGYTF
TRBV28	.	TRBJ1-2	TRBD1	TGTGCCAGCAGCCGACAGGGGGCGGTTGGCTACACCTTC	CASSRQGAVGYTF
TRBV4-2	.	TRBJ2-2	TRBD1	TGTGCCAGCAGCCAGGACCGTTATCGACAGGGGGGGACCGGGGAGCTGTTTTTT	CASSQDRYRQGGTGELFF
TRBV6-5	few	TRBJ1-6	TRBD1	TGTGCCAGCACCCCCAACCGGGACAGGCCACCCCTCCACTTT	CASTPNRDRPPLHF
TRBV29-1	.	TRBJ2-3	TRBD2	TGCAGCGTACCGGGACTAGGCACAGATACGCAGTATTTT	CSVPGLGTDTQYF
TRBV9	.	TRBJ2-7	.	TGTGCCAGCAGCCCTGCCTACGAGCAGTACTTC	CASSPAYEQYF